The clone carrying this TCR beta chain came up many times. Antigen unknown. These data come from a study of T cells in Graves' hyperthyroidism and ophthalmopathy. The study, taken as a whole, reports: A 13 V-J signature model discriminated ophthalmopathy versus stable hyperthyroidism.

CDR3 length equals 15 residues. Germline loops: CDR1 MDHEN, CDR2 SYDVKM. V lost 3 bases, J lost 0 bases, and 12 bases lay in between. Amplified TCR beta CDR3 regions derived from RNA transcripts. The HTBI set primed first-round TCR CDR3 RT-PCR. One entry per CDR3 protein results from TCRdb running MiXCR on the multiplex PCR reads. Among hundreds of thousands of distinct CDR3 sequences, 16% were seen once, and the ten largest hold about 17%. This sequence originates from a woman between 18 and 29 years old with Graves' hyperthyroidism. The sequencing input was blood. V is TRBV28 and J is TRBJ2-7; D is possibly TRBD1 (5 bases). DNA of the CDR3: TGTGCCAGCAGTTTTCTGGGGCAGTCCTCCTACGAGCAGTACTTC. Translated: CASSFLGQSSYEQYF.